The rows below give T cell receptor beta chains drawn from one sample of a study of graft-versus-host responses after intestinal transplantation. Sequenced by immunoSEQ multiplex PCR; TCRdb stores in-frame clones only, minus some. The data contain some 70,000 clones, 92% of them singletons. The input for sequencing was bone marrow, taken approximately 100 weeks after intestinal transplantation. The receptor source for this set is a human patient who received an intestinal transplant, so some T cells may come from the graft donor. The CDR3 runs from the conserved cysteine through the conserved F or W. The D gene is left open where the match is weak. Clone size is shown for a subset of rows, as once, few, many or a class of expanded clone.

d_gene,j_gene,abundance,v_gene,CDR3aa,CDR3nt
TRBD1,TRBJ1-2,-,TRBV7-2,CASSPLTGDLGNGYTF,TGTGCCAGCAGCCCATTGACAGGGGACCTAGGGAATGGCTACACCTTC
-,TRBJ2-1,-,TRBV7-9,CASSLGSGRQFF,TGTGCCAGCAGCTTAGGGTCCGGACGGCAGTTCTTC
TRBD2,TRBJ2-5,-,TRBV19,CASSIGLAGGPSTETQYF,TGTGCCAGTAGTATAGGACTAGCGGGAGGGCCCTCAACAGAGACCCAGTACTTC
-,TRBJ1-1,-,TRBV28,CASTIRSGGRDTEAFF,TGTGCCAGCACTATCCGATCTGGTGGGAGAGACACTGAAGCTTTCTTT
TRBD1,TRBJ2-7,-,TRBV29-1,CSVEGRQGMDDEQYF,TGCAGCGTTGAAGGCCGACAGGGGATGGATGACGAGCAGTACTTC
-,TRBJ2-7,once,TRBV6-5,CASSYRGYEQYF,TGTGCCAGCAGTTACAGAGGCTACGAGCAGTACTTC
-,TRBJ1-5,-,TRBV27,CASSLLTGRNQPQHF,TGTGCCAGCAGTTTGCTGACAGGCCGCAATCAGCCCCAGCATTTT
-,TRBJ2-1,-,TRBV27,CASRPLLYNEQFF,TGTGCCAGCAGACCCCTCCTCTACAATGAGCAGTTCTTC
-,TRBJ1-1,-,TRBV7-4,CASSARTEAFF,TGTGCCAGCAGCGCCCGGACAGAAGCTTTCTTT
-,TRBJ2-2,-,TRBV5-4,CASGTVGKTGRGELFF,TGTGCCAGCGGGACAGTGGGCAAAACAGGGAGGGGGGAGCTGTTTTTT
-,TRBJ1-1,-,TRBV10-1,CASSESRGASKNTEAFF,TGCGCCAGCAGTGAGTCTCGAGGAGCTTCTAAGAACACTGAAGCTTTCTTT
-,TRBJ1-1,-,TRBV6-1,CASVVGAEAFF,TGTGCCAGCGTGGTGGGGGCAGAAGCTTTCTTT
TRBD1,TRBJ2-1,-,TRBV7-7,CASSLRQGESWEQFF,TGTGCCAGCAGCTTAAGGCAGGGGGAGAGCTGGGAGCAGTTCTTC
TRBD2,TRBJ2-1,-,TRBV10-3,CAISEEPGLAGVGTYNEQFF,TGTGCCATCAGTGAGGAGCCGGGACTAGCGGGAGTCGGGACCTACAATGAGCAGTTCTTC
TRBD2,TRBJ2-3,-,TRBV6-1,CASRVAGSTDTQYF,TGTGCCAGCAGGGTAGCGGGTAGCACAGATACGCAGTATTTT
-,TRBJ1-1,-,TRBV4-1,CASSQAQVAGPNTEAFF,TGCGCCAGCAGCCAGGCGCAGGTTGCGGGACCGAACACTGAAGCTTTCTTT
-,TRBJ2-2,few,TRBV4-2,CASSQDSRQNTGELFF,TGTGCCAGCAGCCAAGATTCCCGACAGAACACCGGGGAGCTGTTTTTT
TRBD1,TRBJ1-3,-,TRBV7-2,CASSLGNRGGDTIYF,TGTGCCAGCAGCTTAGGAAACAGGGGCGGGGACACCATATATTTT
-,TRBJ1-2,-,TRBV25-1,CASSGPWTDPASYGYTF,TGTGCCAGCAGTGGGCCCTGGACAGATCCAGCCTCCTATGGCTACACCTTC
TRBD2,TRBJ2-3,-,TRBV7-6,CASSLGSAGDSDTQYF,TGTGCCAGCAGCTTAGGGTCCGCGGGAGATTCAGATACGCAGTATTTT
-,TRBJ1-6,-,TRBV7-9,CASSSGLLSSYNSPLHF,TGTGCCAGCAGCTCGGGACTGCTGAGCTCCTATAATTCACCCCTCCACTTT
TRBD2,TRBJ2-7,-,TRBV29-1,CSYGFAGVSSEQYF,TGCAGCTACGGTTTTGCGGGAGTCAGCTCCGAGCAGTACTTC
TRBD1,TRBJ1-5,-,TRBV29-1,CSVEETGSDQPQHF,TGCAGCGTTGAAGAGACAGGGAGTGATCAGCCCCAGCATTTT
-,TRBJ2-1,-,TRBV7-6,CASSQHDKAHEQFF,TGTGCCAGCAGCCAACATGACAAAGCCCATGAGCAGTTCTTC
-,TRBJ1-1,few,TRBV11-2,CASSRTLEAFF,TGTGCCAGCAGTCGGACCTTGGAAGCTTTCTTT
-,TRBJ2-3,-,TRBV10-2,CASSDLAGGPDTQYF,TGCGCCAGCAGTGACCTCGCAGGGGGGCCAGATACGCAGTATTTT
-,TRBJ1-5,-,TRBV2,CASSEGQTSNQPQHF,TGTGCCAGCAGTGAAGGACAGACTAGCAATCAGCCCCAGCATTTT
-,TRBJ1-3,-,TRBV7-9,CASSAGGSGNTIYF,TGTGCCAGCAGCGCGGGAGGGTCTGGAAACACCATATATTTT
-,TRBJ2-7,-,TRBV5-1,CASSLSAHVSYEQYF,TGCGCCAGCAGCTTGTCGGCCCACGTCTCCTACGAGCAGTACTTC
-,TRBJ1-6,-,TRBV6-1,CASSVRGSSYNSPLHF,TGTGCCAGCAGTGTACGAGGGAGCTCCTATAATTCACCCCTCCACTTT
-,TRBJ2-7,-,TRBV4-1,CASSQEEGKRGLTPDEQYF,TGCGCCAGCAGCCAAGAGGAGGGGAAACGGGGGCTCACTCCTGACGAGCAGTACTTC
-,TRBJ1-6,-,TRBV6-5,CASSYRGGDSPLHF,TGTGCCAGCAGTTACAGGGGAGGGGATTCACCCCTCCACTTT
-,TRBJ2-7,-,TRBV27,CASSFVRNAYEQYF,TGTGCCAGCAGTTTTGTCAGGAACGCCTACGAGCAGTACTTC
-,TRBJ2-7,-,TRBV9,CASSVGSTYEQYF,TGTGCCAGCAGCGTCGGGAGTACCTACGAGCAGTACTTC
TRBD1,TRBJ1-5,-,TRBV6-5,CASRTGKNQPQHF,TGTGCCAGCAGGACAGGGAAAAATCAGCCCCAGCATTTT
TRBD2,TRBJ2-3,-,TRBV5-1,CASSTSGSGPDTQYF,TGCGCCAGCAGCACCAGCGGGAGTGGGCCAGATACGCAGTATTTT
-,TRBJ1-4,-,TRBV19,CASSAYFPPTSGANEKLFF,TGTGCCAGTAGTGCATATTTCCCCCCTACAAGCGGGGCTAATGAAAAACTGTTTTTT
TRBD1,TRBJ2-2,once,TRBV2,CASSGQGFEDGELFF,TGTGCCAGCAGTGGACAGGGGTTTGAGGACGGGGAGCTGTTTTTT
-,TRBJ2-7,-,TRBV5-4,CASSRDIYEQYF,TGTGCCAGCAGCCGGGACATCTACGAGCAGTACTTC
TRBD2,TRBJ2-2,once,TRBV13,CASSPRTSGSRGELFF,TGTGCCAGCAGCCCCAGGACTAGCGGGAGTCGTGGGGAGCTGTTTTTT
TRBD1,TRBJ2-1,-,TRBV6-5,CASSYSVAGGSFEQFF,TGTGCCAGCAGTTACTCCGTGGCAGGGGGTTCATTTGAGCAGTTCTTC
-,TRBJ2-3,-,TRBV30,CAWSVPPTQYF,TGTGCCTGGAGTGTACCCCCTACGCAGTATTTT
-,TRBJ2-3,-,TRBV13,CASSSSGEGGRRTDTQYF,TGTGCCAGCAGCTCCTCGGGGGAAGGGGGGCGCCGCACAGATACGCAGTATTTT
-,TRBJ2-5,-,TRBV9,CASSDGGRETQYF,TGTGCCAGCAGCGATGGGGGGAGGGAGACCCAGTACTTC
TRBD1,TRBJ1-1,-,TRBV4-1,CASKPGQGMNTEAFF,TGCGCCAGCAAACCGGGACAGGGCATGAACACTGAAGCTTTCTTT
-,TRBJ2-3,-,TRBV2,CASMIQGLQLSDTQYF,TGTGCCAGCATGATCCAGGGACTTCAGCTCTCAGATACGCAGTATTTT